The 24 T cell receptor beta chains below all came from one sample that was sequenced in a study of identical twins. In TCRdb, the 5' RACE reads were re-called with MiXCR into one record per CDR3 protein. The sample records some 1,700,000 distinct CDR3 sequences, about 30% being singletons. The sample taken for sequencing was cord blood. These receptors originate from a newborn girl in good health.

The genes are TRBV25-1 and TRBJ1-5; D possibly corresponds to TRBD1 (5 bases). With 3 bases removed from V and 2 bases from J, the gap between germline ends came to 14 bases. CDR1 and CDR2 from the germline V gene are MGHDK and SYGVNS. The CDR3 is 16 residues long. CDR3 coding DNA: TGTGCCAGCAGTGACGGCCAAGGGGTCGGCAATCAGCCCCAGCATTTT. Translating gives CASSDGQGVGNQPQHF.

The chain recombines TRBV19 with TRBJ1-5, with 9 nucleotides matching TRBD1. This CDR3 contains 17 residues. Germline-derived CDR1 and CDR2 are LNHDA and SQIVND (reference sequence). After removal of 6 bases from V and 7 bases from J, the junction contained 16 bases not matched to a gene. As DNA, the CDR3 is TGTGCCAGTAGCATGGGATCCGGGACAGGGCGTAAGCAGCCCCAGCATTTT. The encoded protein is CASSMGSGTGRKQPQHF.

The chain joins TRBV5-4 to TRBJ2-3; 9 bases fit TRBD2. Unmatched junction bases numbered 9, after V lost 4 bases and J lost 6 bases. Germline CDR1 SGHNT, CDR2 YYREEE (reference sequence). The CDR3 loop spans 15 amino acids. The CDR3 bases are TGTGCCAGCAGCGTCAAGCGGGGGGCACGGGATACGCAGTATTTT. As protein: CASSVKRGARDTQYF.

This clonotype was seen a few times. The CDR3 region is CASSFRARTSGNTIYF. The CDR3 DNA follows: TGTGCCAGCAGCTTTCGGGCTCGGACGTCTGGAAACACCATATATTTT. The chain combines TRBV5-8 with TRBJ1-3; D remains ambiguous. The length of the CDR3 is 16 residues. Germline assignment: CDR1 SGHTS and CDR2 YDEGEE. Trimming took off 2 bases at V and 1 base at J, with 13 bases between the two ends.

This clonotype was seen more than once but under ten times. This chain links TRBV28 with TRBJ2-3; D possibly uses TRBD1 or TRBD2 (5 bases each). Trimming left V 2 bases short and J 8 bases short, with 14 bases between. This CDR3 is built from 14 residues. CDR1 and CDR2 (germline): MDHEN, SYDVKM. CDR3 sequence: CASSLSGTQGTQYF. The CDR3 bases are TGTGCCAGCAGTTTAAGTGGGACGCAAGGTACGCAGTATTTT.

The rearrangement uses TRBV6-5 and TRBJ2-3; 7 bases match TRBD2. Per the germline V gene, CDR1 is MNHEY and CDR2 is SVGAGI. Unmatched junction bases numbered 7, after V lost 6 bases and J lost 4 bases. The CDR3 sequence is 14 residues long. CDR3 in DNA: TGTGCCAGCAGCCGCGGGAGAAAGGCAGATACGCAGTATTTT. Amino acids: CASSRGRKADTQYF.

This chain joins TRBV20-1 and TRBJ2-7; D might be TRBD2 (5 bases). Trimming stripped 6 bases from V and 0 bases from J, with 12 bases between. There are 13 residues in the CDR3. Germline V gene data show CDR1 as DFQATT and CDR2 as SNEGSKA (reference sequence). This chain's CDR3 is CSANTGSSYEQYF. DNA for the CDR3: TGCAGTGCCAATACGGGGAGCTCCTACGAGCAGTACTTC.

The chain combines TRBV28 with TRBJ1-2; 9 bases match TRBD1. The trim removed 5 bases at V and 4 bases at J, leaving 8 bases unmatched. This CDR3 contains 15 residues. CDR1 and CDR2 (germline): MDHEN, SYDVKM. Here the CDR3 DNA reads TGTGCCAGCAGTATACCGGGACAGGGTACCTATGGCTACACCTTC. It codes for CASSIPGQGTYGYTF.

The chain is built from TRBV19 and TRBJ1-2, with unresolved D. V gave up 1 base and J gave up 8 bases, with 8 bases separating them. Germline lookup yields CDR1 LNHDA and CDR2 SQIVND (reference sequence). This CDR3 is built from 12 residues. CDR3 in amino acids: CASSIADGGYTF. The DNA of the CDR3 is TGTGCCAGTAGTATAGCAGATGGAGGCTACACCTTC.

The chain has TRBV5-1 and TRBJ2-3, with D possibly matching TRBD2 (7 bases). The CDR3 has 15 residues. Between the trimmed V and J ends, which lost 4 bases and 5 bases, there was a span of 17 bases. Germline loops: CDR1 SGHRS, CDR2 YFSETQ. The CDR3 loop is CASSLNGGQVDTQYF. DNA for the CDR3: TGCGCCAGCAGCCTAAACGGGGGGCAGGTAGATACGCAGTATTTT.

The sample holds a few counts of this clonotype. The rearrangement joins TRBV27 to TRBJ2-5; 13 bases are a match to TRBD2. The CDR3 runs to 15 residues. After removal of 3 bases from V and 4 bases from J, the junction contained 2 bases not matched to a gene. Per germline, CDR1 MNHEY and CDR2 SMNVEV (reference sequence). The CDR3 here is CASSFWTSGGETQYF. In DNA, the CDR3 is TGTGCCAGCAGTTTCTGGACTAGCGGGGGAGAGACCCAGTACTTC.

The J gene is TRBJ1-1, the V gene TRBV29-1; 8 bases map to TRBD1. Per germline, CDR1 SQVTM and CDR2 ANQGSEA. The CDR3 sequence is 12 residues long. V was pared by 5 bases and J by 10 bases, with 9 bases of the junction left unmatched. CDR3 sequence: CSVTDRARGAFF. In DNA, the CDR3 is TGCAGCGTTACGGACAGGGCCAGAGGAGCTTTCTTT.

This clonotype was seen more than once but under ten times. The chain carries TRBV12-3 or TRBV12-4 and TRBJ2-7, with D possibly TRBD2 on 6 matching bases. Trimming cost V 2 bases and J 6 bases, with 14 bases left between them. The CDR3 covers 14 residues. CDR3 loop: CASSLLGGGGEQYF. The CDR3 DNA reads TGTGCCAGCAGTTTATTGGGGGGAGGAGGCGAGCAGTACTTC.

J is TRBJ1-1 and V is TRBV10-3; the D is unclear. V shed 0 bases and J shed 1 base, with 6 bases lying between them. The CDR3 covers 14 residues. Germline V gene sequence: CDR1 ENHRY, CDR2 SYGVKD. In DNA form, the CDR3 reads TGTGCCATCAGTGAGTCGGTAGCGAACACTGAAGCTTTCTTT. This sequence encodes CAISESVANTEAFF.

The chain couples TRBV28 to TRBJ2-1, with D perhaps being TRBD1 or TRBD2 (6 bases each). The germline gives CDR1 MDHEN, CDR2 SYDVKM. Deletions cut 3 bases from V and 8 bases from J, with 14 bases between. The CDR3 length is 14 residues. CDR3 bases: TGTGCCAGCAGTTTCCGGGGGCGATTGGATGAGCAGTTCTTC. Amino acid sequence: CASSFRGRLDEQFF.

A few counts support this clonotype. This rearrangement joins TRBV15 to TRBJ1-2; D unclear. The V end lost 0 bases, the J end lost 1 base, and 12 bases lay between the germline ends. The CDR3 runs to 16 residues. The V gene's germline CDR1 is LNHNV and CDR2 YYDKDF (reference sequence). The CDR3 loop is CATSREGRSVNYGYTF. In DNA, the CDR3 is TGTGCCACCAGCAGAGAAGGACGATCGGTTAACTATGGCTACACCTTC.

This clonotype was seen a handful of times. The chain recombines TRBV28 with TRBJ2-1, with unresolved D. Looked up from germline, CDR1 is MDHEN and CDR2 is SYDVKM. The CDR3 totals 10 residues. The germline V and J ends were trimmed by 4 bases and 10 bases, with 5 bases remaining between them. The CDR3 nucleotides are TGTGCCAGCAGTTCTCAGGAGCAGTTCTTC. This codes for CASSSQEQFF.

The chain employs TRBV12-3 or TRBV12-4 and TRBJ1-4, with 8 positions matching TRBD1. CDR3 length: 14 residues. The J segment lost 6 bases and the V segment lost 6 bases, leaving 6 bases of the junction unmatched. CDR3 amino acids: CASSPTGAYEKLFF. CDR3 DNA sequence: TGTGCCAGCAGCCCGACAGGGGCGTATGAAAAACTGTTTTTT.

The table lists this clonotype with a few counts. The V call is TRBV2, the J call TRBJ2-1; D gene uncertain. V lost 5 bases and J lost 5, with 13 bases in between. CDR1 and CDR2 (germline): SNHLY, FYNNEI. This CDR3 comprises 14 residues. This CDR3 is CASSRYYTNNEQFF. CDR3 coding DNA: TGTGCCAGCAGTAGATACTATACGAACAATGAGCAGTTCTTC.

This clonotype was observed at least ten times. The chain is built from TRBV20-1 and TRBJ2-4; no definite D call. The CDR3 contains 12 residues. Germline V gene sequence: CDR1 DFQATT, CDR2 SNEGSKA (reference sequence). The V end lost 1 base, the J end lost 2 bases, and 3 bases lay between the germline ends. DNA for the CDR3: TGCAGTGCTAGAGGTACCAAAAACATTCAGTACTTC. Its translation is CSARGTKNIQYF.

This clonotype was found a few times. The chain combines TRBV18 with TRBJ1-1; D is ambiguous. Germline values: CDR1 KGHSH, CDR2 LQKENI. The CDR3 sequence is 15 residues long. V lost 4 bases and J lost 0, with 12 bases in between. CDR3 region: CASSRDGPLNTEAFF. CDR3 sequence (DNA): TGTGCCAGCTCACGTGACGGACCTCTGAACACTGAAGCTTTCTTT.

This clonotype appeared many times. The V gene is TRBV6-2 or TRBV6-3, the J gene TRBJ2-7; TRBD2 matches 7 bases. The CDR3 extends over 17 amino acids. V trimming: 7 bases; J trimming: 2 bases; junction bases outside the gene matches: 17. CDR1 MNHEY and CDR2 SVGEGT come from the germline V gene. The CDR3 region has the DNA TGTGCCAGCACCCGACATCGTCTAGCGGAATTAACCTACGAGCAGTACTTC. Translated: CASTRHRLAELTYEQYF.

With respect to this clonotype: Relative to the germline gene, one junction end is altered; a read error may explain this. This chain connects TRBV27 to TRBJ2-1; 10 bases fit TRBD2. This CDR3 has 15 residues. Germline-derived CDR1 and CDR2 are MNHEY and SMNVEV (reference sequence). The CDR3 DNA reads as TGTGCCTGCAGTTTAACTAGCGGGGCCTACAATGAGCAGTTCTTC. As protein: CACSLTSGAYNEQFF.

V gene TRBV6-5 combines with J gene TRBJ1-6, with a tentative D call TRBD1 (6 bases). Germline values: CDR1 MNHEY, CDR2 SVGAGI. V lost 2 bases to trimming and J lost 7 bases, with 12 bases between them. This CDR3 has 15 residues. The CDR3 DNA is TGTGCCAGCAGTTACGCCGGGACACTAAATTCACCCCTCCACTTT. Its translation: CASSYAGTLNSPLHF.